These 7 T cell receptor beta chains originate from one sample sequenced in a study of Ad26.COV2.S vaccination and SARS-CoV-2 variants. Treatment defined: 19 received Ad26.COV2.S at low or high dose, single or two shots; several received placebo; per-sample allocation not given. It was on day 63 after the first vaccine or placebo injection that samples were taken. Sequenced by immunoSEQ multiplex PCR; TCRdb stores in-frame clones only, minus some. The table shows more than 300,000 clones, with about 86% occurring only once. This specimen consisted of peripheral blood, obtained in a trial of Ad26.COV2.S vaccine versus placebo. These receptors all come from a person between 18 and 60 years old who received the Ad26.COV2.S COVID-19 vaccine or a placebo.

This clone was observed a handful of times. J is TRBJ1-2 and V is TRBV7-2; a possible D gene is TRBD1 (5 bases). V was cut by 6 bases and J by 4 bases, with 15 bases left in between. Germline values: CDR1 SGHTA, CDR2 FQGNSA. The CDR3 totals 14 residues. The CDR3 loop reads CASSLTDRIYGYTF. The DNA of the CDR3 is TGTGCCAGCAGTTTGACCGACAGAATCTATGGCTACACCTTC.

This clone was seen more than once but under ten times. The rearrangement uses TRBV4-1 and TRBJ2-3; D tentatively reads TRBD1 or TRBD2 (5 bases each). Germline V lookup: CDR1 MGHRA, CDR2 YSYEKL. Trimming removed 1 base from V and 1 base from J, with 15 bases in between. This CDR3 comprises 17 residues. The CDR3 protein is CASSQVQVLGGTDTQYF. As DNA, the CDR3 is TGCGCCAGCAGCCAAGTTCAGGTCCTGGGGGGCACAGATACGCAGTATTTT.

The J gene is TRBJ2-5, the V gene TRBV6-2 or TRBV6-3; D not resolved. Germline V gene lookup returns CDR1 MNHEY and CDR2 SVGEGT. V dropped 2 bases and J dropped 4 bases, with 14 bases sitting between them. The CDR3 contains 15 residues. CDR3 sequence reads: CASSYVAPERETQYF. The CDR3 region has the DNA TGTGCCAGCAGTTACGTTGCGCCGGAGAGAGAGACCCAGTACTTC.

V gene TRBV7-2 combines with J gene TRBJ2-1; tentatively, D is TRBD2 (5 bases). The ends were cut back, 3 bases at V and 10 bases at J, with 19 bases in the middle. In germline, CDR1 is SGHTA, CDR2 FQGNSA. The CDR3 totals 15 residues. Here the CDR3 reads CASSFYGSAKPEQFF. The CDR3 coding sequence is TGTGCCAGCAGCTTCTATGGTAGCGCCAAACCAGAGCAGTTCTTC.

This chain joins TRBV30 and TRBJ1-1; D is perhaps TRBD1 (5 bases). This CDR3 is 13 amino acids long. Per germline, CDR1 GTSNPN and CDR2 SVGIG (reference sequence). V lost 3 bases, J lost 5 bases, and 13 bases lay in between. In DNA form, the CDR3 reads TGTGCCTGGAGGGCGGGGGGAAAGACTGAAGCTTTCTTT. Protein product: CAWRAGGKTEAFF.

The gene calls are TRBV3-1 (or the pseudogene TRBV3-2) and TRBJ1-2; no clear D. Germline V CDR1 and CDR2: LGHDT, YNNKEL (reference sequence). The CDR3 covers 14 residues. V gave up 1 base and J gave up 8 bases, with 14 bases separating them. In nucleotides, the CDR3 is TGTGCCAGCAGCCAAGTGGGAGCAAAGGGCGGCTACACCTTC. It translates to CASSQVGAKGGYTF.

The chain links TRBV6-2 or TRBV6-3 to TRBJ2-5; 9 bases fit TRBD2. CDR1 is MNHEY and CDR2 is SVGEGT in the germline V gene. Losses at the gene ends were 5 bases for V and 6 bases for J; bases not matched to a gene: 10. The CDR3 contains 15 residues. Here the CDR3 reads CASSVLLAGGQTQYF. DNA of the CDR3: TGTGCCAGCAGTGTCCTCCTTGCGGGGGGGCAGACCCAGTACTTC.